These 21 T cell receptor beta chains were sequenced from one sample in a study of shared clonotypes between healthy human individuals (TCRdb year 2020). The library was produced with the immunoSEQ multiplex PCR assay. TCRdb carries this immuneACCESS record with in-frame sequences only. Its versions omit some clonotypes, under half of them owing to an unresolved V gene in the studies checked, with the rest unexplained. The sample profile shows 450,000 to 500,000 clones; 60% to 80% of them were found once. 12% of the sample rests with the top ten. The material sequenced was PBMCs. The source of these receptors is a woman in her thirties or forties in good health. Some clones in this sample may be carry-over from other donors' samples.

The gene calls are TRBV27 and TRBJ2-7; TRBD1 matches at 7 bases. The CDR3 totals 13 residues. Germline CDR1 reads MNHEY; CDR2 reads SMNVEV (reference sequence). The V and J ends lost 5 bases and 0 bases, in that order; junction bases with no gene match: 1. CDR3 nucleotide sequence: TGTGCCAGCAGTAACAGGGGCTCCTACGAGCAGTACTTC. Translation: CASSNRGSYEQYF.

This chain uses TRBV7-9 with TRBJ2-3; D not resolved. CDR1 is SEHNR and CDR2 is FQNEAQ in the germline V gene (reference sequence). This CDR3 spans 14 amino acids. V shed 2 bases and J shed 6 bases, with 12 bases lying between them. The CDR3 protein is CASSLSAAGDTQYF. The CDR3 nucleotides read TGTGCCAGCAGCTTATCCGCGGCCGGGGATACGCAGTATTTT.

The rearrangement joins TRBV28 to TRBJ2-1, with 9 bases identical to TRBD2. Unmatched junction bases numbered 4, after V lost 6 bases and J lost 10 bases. Germline CDR1 and CDR2: MDHEN and SYDVKM. The CDR3 runs to 12 residues. CDR3 in amino acids: CASRRSGREQFF. The CDR3 DNA reads TGTGCCAGCAGACGTAGCGGGAGAGAGCAGTTCTTC.

The chain uses TRBV5-1 and TRBJ2-7; weak D call: TRBD2 (5 bases). Germline V gene lookup returns CDR1 SGHRS and CDR2 YFSETQ. The CDR3 runs to 13 residues. V was clipped by 0 bases and J by 2 bases, with 6 bases between them. DNA of the CDR3: TGCGCCAGCAGCTTGGTTAGCGCCTACGAGCAGTACTTC. This gives the protein CASSLVSAYEQYF.

V and J are TRBV10-3 and TRBJ1-6, with TRBD1 as a possible D gene (5 bases). Germline V gene data show CDR1 as ENHRY and CDR2 as SYGVKD. Trimming shortened V by 10 bases and J by 7 bases, and 20 bases separated the two germline ends. The CDR3 is made up of 15 amino acids. The CDR3 protein is CATQAGTSDNSPLHF. The CDR3 region has the DNA TGTGCCACACAAGCCGGGACCTCCGACAATTCACCCCTCCACTTT.

CDR3 region: CASSRVGTGAWVYGYTF. Here the CDR3 DNA reads TGTGCCAGCAGCCGGGTCGGGACAGGGGCGTGGGTCTATGGCTACACCTTC. The J gene is TRBJ1-2, the V gene TRBV7-8; TRBD1 matches at 10 bases. The CDR3 runs to 17 residues. Germline trimming cut 5 bases from V and 4 bases from J; bases unmatched to any gene: 13. Germline CDR1 SGHVS, CDR2 FQNEAQ.

This clone has only a few counts. The J gene is TRBJ2-7, the V gene TRBV28; possibly TRBD1 or TRBD2 for D (5 bases each). The CDR3 totals 13 residues. Germline loops: CDR1 MDHEN, CDR2 SYDVKM. V was shortened by 4 bases and J by 2 bases, with 9 bases between the two germline ends. The CDR3 is CASSWDPPYEQYF. CDR3 DNA sequence: TGTGCCAGCAGTTGGGACCCTCCCTACGAGCAGTACTTC.

The chain links TRBV10-3 to TRBJ2-2, with D possibly matching TRBD2 (5 bases). CDR1 is ENHRY and CDR2 is SYGVKD in the germline V gene. Trimming removed 2 bases from V and 7 bases from J, with 14 bases in between. The CDR3 runs to 15 residues. The CDR3 is CAISEGGRGGGELFF. The CDR3 DNA follows: TGTGCCATCAGTGAGGGTGGGAGAGGCGGCGGGGAGCTGTTTTTT.

This clone was detected only a few times. The gene calls are TRBV19 and TRBJ2-2, with a possible D match to TRBD2 (5 bases). Trimming stripped 6 bases from V and 7 bases from J, with 12 bases between. The CDR3 is made up of 13 amino acids. Germline lookup yields CDR1 LNHDA and CDR2 SQIVND (reference sequence). CDR3 protein: CASSVSVSGELFF. The CDR3 bases are TGTGCCAGTAGCGTTAGCGTAAGCGGGGAGCTGTTTTTT.

This clone was observed a few times. The chain carries TRBV19 and TRBJ2-3, with 7 bases that match TRBD2. V dropped 3 bases and J dropped 10; count of bases not matched to a gene: 4. The CDR3 sequence is 12 residues long. CDR1 is LNHDA, CDR2 SQIVND, per germline (reference sequence). The DNA of the CDR3 is TGTGCCAGTAGTATGACGGCGGGGGCGCAGTATTTT. Protein: CASSMTAGAQYF. Full variable domain (rest looked up from reference TRBV19 and TRBJ2-3): DGGITQSPKYLFRKEGQNVTLSCEQNLNHDAMYWYRQDPGQGLRLIYYSQIVNDFQKGDIAEGYSVSREKKESFPLTVTSAQKNPTAFYLCASSMTAGAQYFGPGTRLTVL.

V gene TRBV15 combines with J gene TRBJ2-3, with 8 bases identical to TRBD2. Per germline, CDR1 LNHNV and CDR2 YYDKDF (reference sequence). With V trimmed by 0 bases and J by 6 bases, 8 bases remained unmatched. The CDR3 extends over 16 amino acids. This CDR3 reads CATSRDLSGGVDTQYF. CDR3 nucleotide sequence: TGTGCCACCAGCAGAGATTTGTCCGGGGGGGTGGATACGCAGTATTTT.

A single count supports this clone. The genes are TRBV14 and TRBJ2-1; 12 bases are a match to TRBD2. Germline V gene lookup returns CDR1 SGHDN and CDR2 FVKESK. After removal of 4 bases from V and 5 bases from J, the junction contained 3 bases not matched to a gene. This CDR3 is 15 amino acids long. CDR3 sequence reads: CASSPGLAGNNEQFF. CDR3 coding DNA: TGTGCCAGCAGCCCGGGACTAGCGGGCAACAATGAGCAGTTCTTC.

The chain has TRBV27 and TRBJ2-7, with a possible D match to TRBD1 (5 bases). This CDR3 is 15 amino acids long. Germline CDR1 is MNHEY and CDR2 is SMNVEV (reference sequence). V gave up 2 bases and J gave up 3 bases, with 14 bases separating them. CDR3 in DNA: TGTGCCAGCAGTTTAAATGCTGGGGCAAGCTACGAGCAGTACTTC. Its translation: CASSLNAGASYEQYF.

This rearrangement joins TRBV7-9 to TRBJ2-7; no clear D gene. V was shortened by 2 bases and J by 2 bases, with 4 bases between the two germline ends. The CDR3 has 12 amino acids. Germline lookup yields CDR1 SEHNR and CDR2 FQNEAQ (reference sequence). CDR3 sequence reads: CASSLQPYEQYF. The CDR3 DNA is TGTGCCAGCAGCTTACAGCCCTACGAGCAGTACTTC.

V and J are TRBV7-8 and TRBJ2-7; 13 nucleotides line up with TRBD2. From germline, CDR1 is SGHVS and CDR2 FQNEAQ. The CDR3 runs 15 residues. The V gene end was trimmed by 5 bases and the J gene end by 6 bases; junction bases not matched to a gene: 7. CDR3 loop: CASSPGLAGAREQYF. In DNA form, the CDR3 reads TGTGCCAGCAGCCCCGGACTAGCGGGAGCTCGCGAGCAGTACTTC.

This clone has only one observation. This chain joins TRBV4-1 and TRBJ2-3, with D perhaps being TRBD1 or TRBD2 (6 bases each). Per the germline V gene, CDR1 is MGHRA and CDR2 is YSYEKL. CDR3 size: 14 residues. V was pared by 4 bases and J by 8 bases, with 16 bases between. The CDR3 DNA is TGCGCCAGCAGCCCACAAGGGGGGTTCCTTACGCAGTATTTT. This translates into CASSPQGGFLTQYF.

The chain has TRBV14 and TRBJ1-5, with TRBD1 identical over 10 bases. The V and J ends lost 11 bases and 0 bases, in that order; junction bases with no gene match: 19. CDR1 is SGHDN, CDR2 FVKESK, per germline. This CDR3 is 19 amino acids long. CDR3 protein: CARPRLLGTGEYSNQPQHF. The CDR3 coding sequence is TGTGCCCGCCCGAGACTCCTCGGGACAGGGGAATATAGCAATCAGCCCCAGCATTTT. Full variable domain (remainder filled in from reference TRBV14 and TRBJ1-5): EAGVTQFPSHSVIEKGQTVTLRCDPISGHDNLYWYRRVMGKEIKFLLHFVKESKQDESGMPNNRFLAERTGGTYSTLKVQPAELEDSGVYFCARPRLLGTGEYSNQPQHFGDGTRLSIL.

As to this clone: One base separates it from a far larger clone, so it is likely a read error. The chain carries TRBV5-6 and TRBJ1-2; D perhaps matches TRBD1 (6 bases). Per germline, CDR1 SGHDT and CDR2 YYEEEE. The CDR3 extends over 13 amino acids. V was clipped by 2 bases and J by 7 bases, with 12 bases between them. CDR3 sequence reads: CASSFLQGCGYTF. The DNA for the CDR3 is TGTGCCAGCAGCTTCTTACAGGGCTGTGGCTACACCTTC. The full variable domain, completed using reference TRBV5-6 and TRBJ1-2, is DAGVTQSPTHLIKTRGQQVTLRCSPKSGHDTVSWYQQALGQGPQFIFQYYEEEERQRGNFPDRFSGHQFPNYSSELNVNALLLGDSALYLCASSFLQGCGYTFGSGTRLTVV.

The chain uses TRBV4-1 and TRBJ2-7; D assignment may be TRBD1 or TRBD2 (7 bases each). The CDR3 length is 15 residues. The V end was cut by 3 bases, the J end by 7 bases, with 19 bases between. CDR1 is MGHRA and CDR2 is YSYEKL in the germline V gene. CDR3 bases: TGCGCCAGCAGCCAGGCGGGCAGGGGGAGGGGTGAGCAGTACTTC. Amino acids: CASSQAGRGRGEQYF.

The J gene is TRBJ2-1, the V gene TRBV19; TRBD2 matches 10 bases. Germline V gene lookup returns CDR1 LNHDA and CDR2 SQIVND (reference sequence). Germline trimming cut 8 bases from V and 8 bases from J; bases unmatched to any gene: 12. There are 15 residues in the CDR3. CDR3: CASAKGLAGVYEQFF. DNA of the CDR3: TGTGCCAGTGCTAAGGGGCTAGCGGGAGTTTATGAGCAGTTCTTC.

The chain links TRBV18 to TRBJ2-2, with TRBD1 matching 9 bases. V lost 2 bases and J lost 0; bases outside the gene matches: 1. Germline V gene sequence: CDR1 KGHSH, CDR2 LQKENI. This CDR3 region has 16 residues. The CDR3 DNA sequence: TGTGCCAGCTCACCAGGGGACAGGGCGAACACCGGGGAGCTGTTTTTT. As protein: CASSPGDRANTGELFF.